The 23 T cell receptor beta chains reported below all come from one sample, sequenced in a study of T cell changes during pregnancy in multiple sclerosis. Produced via immunoSEQ multiplex PCR; TCRdb's table is partial and in-frame only. The table has about 34,000 clones, around 90% seen once; the top ten hold 3% to 4%. The source was CD8+ T cells from peripheral blood mononuclear cells, collected in the third trimester of pregnancy. Receptors originate from a female donor with multiple sclerosis, enrolled in a pregnancy study.

The CDR3 coding sequence is TGTGCCAGCAGCGTAGAACCGTGGACTAGCGGGGGGAGATACAATGAGCAGTTCTTC. It codes for CASSVEPWTSGGRYNEQFF. The genes are TRBV9 and TRBJ2-1; 14 positions agree with TRBD2. The CDR3 covers 19 residues. Per germline, CDR1 SGDLS and CDR2 YYNGEE. The junction had 9 bases not matched to a gene; V was cut back by 0 bases and J by 4 bases.

DNA for the CDR3: TGCGCCAGCAGCCAAGATGGGACAGGGAGTGGTGGGCAGTACTTC. Its protein is CASSQDGTGSGGQYF. The chain combines TRBV4-1 with TRBJ2-7, with TRBD1 matching 9 bases. CDR3 length equals 15 residues. Germline values: CDR1 MGHRA, CDR2 YSYEKL. V lost 0 bases and J lost 9; bases outside the gene matches: 9.

This chain links TRBV30 with TRBJ2-5; possible D gene TRBD2, 6 bases. The CDR3 spans 14 residues. The germline CDR1 and CDR2 sequences are GTSNPN and SVGIG (reference sequence). V lost 5 bases and J 2 bases, leaving 15 bases between the germline ends. The CDR3 here is CAWGDLGLQETQYF. For the CDR3, the DNA is TGTGCCTGGGGGGACCTTGGACTACAAGAGACCCAGTACTTC.

This chain joins TRBV4-3 and TRBJ2-5; 7 bases fit TRBD2. The CDR3 runs to 16 residues. Trimming took 1 base from V and 1 from J; bases not matched to a gene: 6. Germline V lookup: CDR1 LGHNA, CDR2 YSLEER. The CDR3 loop reads CASSQGGAGSQETQYF. The CDR3 bases are TGCGCCAGCAGCCAAGGAGGAGCGGGGAGCCAAGAGACCCAGTACTTC.

CDR3 residues: CASSVGTALGQETQYF. DNA for the CDR3: TGTGCCAGCAGCGTCGGGACAGCCCTGGGTCAAGAGACCCAGTACTTC. This chain connects TRBV7-9 to TRBJ2-5, with 7 bases that match TRBD1. V lost 5 bases, J lost 2 bases, and 11 bases stayed unmatched. Looked up from germline, CDR1 is SEHNR and CDR2 is FQNEAQ (reference sequence). The CDR3 spans 16 residues. The complete variable domain, with remaining parts taken from reference TRBV7-9 and TRBJ2-5, reads DTGVSQNPRHKITKRGQNVTFRCDPISEHNRLYWYRQTLGQGPEFLTYFQNEAQLEKSRLLSDRFSAERPKGSFSTLEIQRTEQGDSAMYLCASSVGTALGQETQYFGPGTRLLVL.

This chain joins TRBV7-2 and TRBJ1-2, with 7 bases identical to TRBD1. This CDR3 has 16 amino acids. Germline values: CDR1 SGHTA, CDR2 FQGNSA. Germline trimming cut 1 base from V and 4 bases from J; bases unmatched to any gene: 9. The CDR3 protein is CASSLGGGVVSYGYTF. Here the CDR3 DNA reads TGTGCCAGCAGCTTAGGAGGGGGCGTAGTCTCCTATGGCTACACCTTC.

The rearrangement links TRBV4-3 to TRBJ2-2; TRBD2 aligns across 7 bases. Germline loops: CDR1 LGHNA, CDR2 YSLEER. V lost 0 bases and J lost 4; bases outside the gene matches: 8. CDR3 length equals 17 residues. The CDR3 DNA sequence: TGCGCCAGCAGCCAAGATACTTGGGGGGGGTTCACCGGGGAGCTGTTTTTT. This encodes CASSQDTWGGFTGELFF.

This sequence joins TRBV30 and TRBJ1-4; D not resolved. Germline assignment: CDR1 GTSNPN and CDR2 SVGIG (reference sequence). The length of the CDR3 is 13 residues. Trimming left V 4 bases short and J 7 bases short, with 13 bases between. The CDR3 DNA reads TGTGCCTGGATGGGCAGGTTCTCTGAAAAACTGTTTTTT. It is translated as CAWMGRFSEKLFF.

This sequence joins TRBV9 and TRBJ1-2; TRBD1 matches at 7 bases. J was trimmed by 3 bases and V by 0 bases; bases with no gene match: 14. CDR3 length: 18 amino acids. The germline gives CDR1 SGDLS, CDR2 YYNGEE. The CDR3 spells CASSVVGTGAPYDYGYTF. CDR3 sequence (DNA): TGTGCCAGCAGCGTAGTCGGCACAGGGGCCCCCTATGACTATGGCTACACCTTC.

The rearrangement joins TRBV4-3 to TRBJ2-1; D is perhaps TRBD2 (5 bases). V gave up 0 bases and J gave up 15 bases, with 18 bases separating them. CDR1 and CDR2 from the germline V gene are LGHNA and YSLEER. CDR3 length: 14 residues. In nucleotides, the CDR3 is TGCGCCAGCAGCCAAGAAGCAAGAGGGATAGATCTGTTCTTC. This translates into CASSQEARGIDLFF.

The chain recombines TRBV7-9 with TRBJ2-7; D is possibly TRBD1 (6 bases). The V end lost 5 bases, the J end lost 3 bases, and 14 bases lay between the germline ends. This CDR3 has 14 amino acids. From germline, CDR1 is SEHNR and CDR2 FQNEAQ (reference sequence). In nucleotides, the CDR3 is TGTGCCAGCAGCCCGCCGTCGGACAGCTACGAGCAGTACTTC. It encodes CASSPPSDSYEQYF.

This chain links TRBV6-5 with TRBJ1-2; D gene ambiguous. The CDR3 loop spans 14 amino acids. V was clipped by 6 bases and J by 4 bases, with 15 bases between them. Germline V lookup: CDR1 MNHEY, CDR2 SVGAGI. CDR3 sequence reads: CASSQLGEGYGYTF. CDR3 nucleotide sequence: TGTGCCAGCAGCCAACTCGGGGAGGGCTATGGCTACACCTTC.

This sequence joins TRBV14 and TRBJ1-4; 8 bases line up with TRBD1. Germline trimming cut 4 bases from V and 4 bases from J; bases unmatched to any gene: 11. CDR1 SGHDN and CDR2 FVKESK come from the germline V gene. This CDR3 comprises 17 residues. The CDR3 region has the DNA TGTGCCAGCAGCCTCCTCGGACAGGGTCGGAATAATGAAAAACTGTTTTTT. Encoded protein: CASSLLGQGRNNEKLFF.

The J gene is TRBJ2-2, the V gene TRBV9; the D gene is possibly TRBD2 (6 bases). CDR1 is SGDLS, CDR2 YYNGEE, per germline. V lost 4 bases, J lost 7 bases, and 11 bases lay in between. The CDR3 extends over 13 amino acids. This chain's CDR3 is CASSPLGGGELFF. DNA for the CDR3: TGTGCCAGCAGCCCGCTGGGGGGCGGGGAGCTGTTTTTT.

The V call is TRBV4-1, the J call TRBJ1-3; 7 nucleotides agree with TRBD1. Germline V lookup: CDR1 MGHRA, CDR2 YSYEKL. The CDR3 consists of 16 residues. With V trimmed by 3 bases and J by 5 bases, 10 bases remained unmatched. CDR3 region: CASSQVAGGSRNTIYF. The CDR3 DNA reads as TGCGCCAGCAGCCAGGTCGCAGGGGGTAGTAGAAACACCATATATTTT.

On this clone itself: As the CDR3 is not closed by the conserved phenylalanine or tryptophan, this likely results from a read error. No DNA is shown, since the ends of the CDR3 on it are uncertain; the CDR3 is the one TCRdb lists. The V call is TRBV29-1, the J call TRBJ2-4; no check of the table's D call, TRBD1, against the DNA was made. CDR1 is SQVTM and CDR2 is ANQGSEA in the germline V gene. The CDR3 is 9 residues long, counting both termini. This CDR3 is CSVYGTGGN.

This chain connects TRBV4-1 to TRBJ1-2; D unclear. CDR1 and CDR2 from the germline V gene are MGHRA and YSYEKL. The V gene lost 3 bases and the J gene lost 4 bases, with 15 bases spanning the gap. This CDR3 region has 15 residues. CDR3 DNA sequence: TGCGCCAGCAGCCAGGGAGGTGGAGCCTTCTATGGCTACACCTTC. It specifies CASSQGGGAFYGYTF.

This clone appeared a few times. The V and J genes are TRBV6-5 and TRBJ2-5; 9 positions agree with TRBD1. V lost 4 bases to trimming and J lost 2 bases; unmatched junction nucleotides: 8. CDR3 length: 16 residues. Germline V gives CDR1 MNHEY, CDR2 SVGAGI. This CDR3 reads CASSSIPGQGQETQYF. CDR3 in DNA: TGTGCCAGCAGTTCGATACCGGGACAGGGACAAGAGACCCAGTACTTC.

The V gene is TRBV10-3, the J gene TRBJ2-6; D is perhaps TRBD2 (6 bases). V dropped 2 bases and J dropped 0 bases, with 14 bases sitting between them. Germline CDR1 is ENHRY and CDR2 is SYGVKD. The CDR3 runs 18 residues. The CDR3 bases are TGTGCCATCAGTGAGACCCACCTGGGGGGCTCTGGGGCCAACGTCCTGACTTTC. Its protein is CAISETHLGGSGANVLTF.

This chain uses TRBV4-1 with TRBJ2-1; D possibly corresponds to TRBD1 (7 bases). This CDR3 comprises 16 residues. Trimming shortened V by 2 bases and J by 4 bases, and 15 bases separated the two germline ends. Germline V lookup: CDR1 MGHRA, CDR2 YSYEKL. As DNA, the CDR3 is TGCGCCAGCAGCCAATTGGAGGGGGCGGGTTACAATGAGCAGTTCTTC. It encodes CASSQLEGAGYNEQFF.

The J gene is TRBJ2-7, the V gene TRBV9, with D possibly matching TRBD1 (6 bases). Trimming pared 0 bases from V and 3 bases from J, leaving 10 bases between. This CDR3 is built from 14 residues. CDR1 and CDR2 from the germline V gene are SGDLS and YYNGEE. The CDR3 here is CASSVERTDYEQYF. The CDR3 nucleotides read TGTGCCAGCAGCGTAGAGCGGACAGACTACGAGCAGTACTTC.

The chain couples TRBV18 to TRBJ1-1; 7 nucleotides match TRBD1. CDR3 length equals 17 residues. Germline-derived CDR1 and CDR2 are KGHSH and LQKENI. The trim removed 5 bases at V and 5 bases at J, leaving 17 bases unmatched. CDR3 in amino acids: CASSVVVDRVFPTEAFF. The CDR3 region has the DNA TGTGCCAGCTCAGTAGTAGTAGACAGGGTTTTTCCGACTGAAGCTTTCTTT.

There are a few counts of this clone. The V and J genes are TRBV9 and TRBJ1-1, with 7 bases fitting TRBD1. V lost 3 bases, J lost 1 base, and 9 bases stayed unmatched. Germline values: CDR1 SGDLS, CDR2 YYNGEE. This CDR3 is 16 amino acids long. The CDR3 bases are TGTGCCAGCAGCGACGGGACAGAAAATTCGAACACTGAAGCTTTCTTT. It yields the protein CASSDGTENSNTEAFF.